At least ten counts were recorded for the clone carrying this TCR beta chain. CDR1 and CDR2 from the germline V gene are MGHRA and YSYEKL. The ends were cut back, 1 base at V and 3 bases at J, with 16 bases in the middle. The CDR3 totals 16 residues. Using MiXCR, TCRdb reanalyzed the PCR reads. Found here are approximately 25,000 clones, 13% of them singletons; the top ten hold 13% to 15%. Among the patients, none had received any treatment before thyroid surgery. The data belong to a study of metastatic and nonmetastatic thyroid tumors. About the study: A comparison of repertoires was made across blood and tumor or nodule tissue from malignant and benign thyroid patients.

The clonotype originates from a female donor with papillary thyroid cancer or a benign thyroid nodule (not recorded which). Some clones in this sample may be carry-over from other donors' samples. Sequenced sample: blood. V gene TRBV4-1 combines with J gene TRBJ2-7; a weak D match, TRBD2 (5 bases). The CDR3 DNA follows: TGCGCCAGCAGCCAAGGGGTCGCGGCTAGCCTCTACGAGCAGTACTTC. Protein product: CASSQGVAASLYEQYF.